This T cell receptor (beta chain) was sequenced during a study of cytomegalovirus exposure and HLA in healthy donors. Study as a whole: Most genotyped donors, about four fifths of more than 300, had Caucasian-associated genetic ancestry.

Germline CDR1 is SEHNR and CDR2 is FQNEAQ (reference sequence). This CDR3 contains 14 residues. Trimming stripped 1 base from V and 6 bases from J, with 12 bases between. General study findings and limits: Around 18,000 TCR beta sequences were associated with HLA alleles at 0.05 false discovery rate in a later analysis. The classifier reportedly diagnosed cytomegalovirus status with high specificity and sensitivity.

With 60 Vbeta and 13 Jbeta primers, the PCR was carried out. Measured with immunoSEQ multiplex PCR; TCRdb has only the in-frame clones, and not every one. Among around 120,000 clones, around 70% were seen once, and the ten largest hold about 2.4%. Remarks on this clone: What it recognizes is unknown.

This chain links TRBV7-9 with TRBJ1-2; the D is unclear. Sequencing used PBMCs. The receptor was derived from a woman aged 55-70 years in good health and CMV-seropositive. The DNA of the CDR3 is TGTGCCAGCAGCTTAGGGTCCGGGTTTGATGGCTACACCTTC. This codes for CASSLGSGFDGYTF.